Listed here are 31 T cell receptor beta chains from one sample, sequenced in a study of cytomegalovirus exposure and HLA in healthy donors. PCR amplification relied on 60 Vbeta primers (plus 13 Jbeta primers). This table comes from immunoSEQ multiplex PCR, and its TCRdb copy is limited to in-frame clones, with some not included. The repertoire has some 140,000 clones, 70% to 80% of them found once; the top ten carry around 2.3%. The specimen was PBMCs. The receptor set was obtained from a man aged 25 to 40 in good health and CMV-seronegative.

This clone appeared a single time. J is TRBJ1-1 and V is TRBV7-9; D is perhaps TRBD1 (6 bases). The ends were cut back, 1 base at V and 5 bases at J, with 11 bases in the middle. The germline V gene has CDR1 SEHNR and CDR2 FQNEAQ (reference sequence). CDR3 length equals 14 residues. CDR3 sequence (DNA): TGTGCCAGCAGCTTAGGGGGAGGGGGAACTGAAGCTTTCTTT. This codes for CASSLGGGGTEAFF.

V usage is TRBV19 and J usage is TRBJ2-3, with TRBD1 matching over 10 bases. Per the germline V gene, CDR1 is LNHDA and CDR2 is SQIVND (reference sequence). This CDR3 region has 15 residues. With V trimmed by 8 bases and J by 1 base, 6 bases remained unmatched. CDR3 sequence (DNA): TGTGCCAGTCGCAAGGGGACAGGGGGCACAGATACGCAGTATTTT. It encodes CASRKGTGGTDTQYF.

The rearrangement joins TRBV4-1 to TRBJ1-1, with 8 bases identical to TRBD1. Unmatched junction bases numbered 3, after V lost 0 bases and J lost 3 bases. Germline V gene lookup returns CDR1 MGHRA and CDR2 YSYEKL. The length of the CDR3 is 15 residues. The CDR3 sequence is CASSQEDRGDTEAFF. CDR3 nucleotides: TGCGCCAGCAGCCAAGAAGACAGGGGAGACACTGAAGCTTTCTTT.

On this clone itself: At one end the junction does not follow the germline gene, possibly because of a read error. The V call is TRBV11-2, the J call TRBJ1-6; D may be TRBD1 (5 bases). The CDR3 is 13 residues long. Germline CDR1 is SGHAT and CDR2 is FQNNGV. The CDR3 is CASSLGLGAPLNF. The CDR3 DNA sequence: TGTGCCAGCAGCTTAGGGTTAGGGGCACCCCTCAACTTT.

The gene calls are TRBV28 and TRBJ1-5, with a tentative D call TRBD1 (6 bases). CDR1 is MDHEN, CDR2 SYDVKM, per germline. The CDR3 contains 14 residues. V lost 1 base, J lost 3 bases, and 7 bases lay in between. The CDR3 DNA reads TGTGCCAGCAGTTTATCAGGGGTCAATCAGCCCCAGCATTTT. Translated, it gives CASSLSGVNQPQHF.

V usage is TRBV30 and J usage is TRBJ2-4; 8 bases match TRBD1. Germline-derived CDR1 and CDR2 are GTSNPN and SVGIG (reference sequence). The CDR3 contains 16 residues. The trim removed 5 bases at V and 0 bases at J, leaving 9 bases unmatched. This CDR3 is CAWYRPGTGAKNIQYF. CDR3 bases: TGTGCCTGGTACCGCCCCGGGACAGGAGCCAAAAACATTCAGTACTTC.

The CDR3 sequence: CSARSTEGAFF. In nucleotides, the CDR3 is TGCAGTGCTAGATCGACCGAGGGAGCTTTCTTT. The chain combines TRBV20-1 with TRBJ1-1; no clear D. There are 11 residues in the CDR3. CDR1 is DFQATT, CDR2 SNEGSKA, per germline (reference sequence). Trimming stripped 2 bases from V and 10 bases from J, with 11 bases between.

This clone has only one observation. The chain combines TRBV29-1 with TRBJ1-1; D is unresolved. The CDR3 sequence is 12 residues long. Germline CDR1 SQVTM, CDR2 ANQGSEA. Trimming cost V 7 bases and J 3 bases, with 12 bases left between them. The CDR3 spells CSGAYQDTEAFF. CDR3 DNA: TGCAGCGGGGCCTATCAGGACACTGAAGCTTTCTTT.

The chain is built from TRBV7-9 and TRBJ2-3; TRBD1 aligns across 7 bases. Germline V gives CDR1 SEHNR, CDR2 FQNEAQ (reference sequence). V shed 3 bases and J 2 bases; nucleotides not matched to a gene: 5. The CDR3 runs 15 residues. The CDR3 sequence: CASSFKGADTDTQYF. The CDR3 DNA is TGTGCCAGCAGCTTTAAGGGGGCGGACACAGATACGCAGTATTTT.

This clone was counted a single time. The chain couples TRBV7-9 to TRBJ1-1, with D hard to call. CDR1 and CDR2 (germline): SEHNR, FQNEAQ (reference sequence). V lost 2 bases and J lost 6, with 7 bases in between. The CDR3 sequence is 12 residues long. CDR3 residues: CASSLSQAEAFF. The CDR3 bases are TGTGCCAGCAGCTTATCTCAGGCTGAAGCTTTCTTT.

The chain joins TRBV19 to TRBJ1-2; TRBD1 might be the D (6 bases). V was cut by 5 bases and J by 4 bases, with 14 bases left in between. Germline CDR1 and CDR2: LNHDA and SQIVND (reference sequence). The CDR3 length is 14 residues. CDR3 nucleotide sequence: TGTGCCAGTAGTTCCGCGGGGGGCATCTATGGCTACACCTTC. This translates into CASSSAGGIYGYTF.

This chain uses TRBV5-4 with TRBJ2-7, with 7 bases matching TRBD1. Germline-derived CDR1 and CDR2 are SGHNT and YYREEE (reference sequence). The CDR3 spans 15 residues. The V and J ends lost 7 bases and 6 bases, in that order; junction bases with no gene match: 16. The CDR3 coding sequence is TGTGCCAGCTCCTTGAGAACAGGGGTGACATCCGAGCAGTACTTC. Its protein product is CASSLRTGVTSEQYF.

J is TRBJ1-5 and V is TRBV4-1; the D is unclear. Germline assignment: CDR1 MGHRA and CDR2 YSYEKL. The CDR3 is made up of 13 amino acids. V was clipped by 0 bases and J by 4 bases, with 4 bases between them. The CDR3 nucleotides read TGCGCCAGCAGCCAAGATCTTAATCAGCCCCAGCATTTT. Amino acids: CASSQDLNQPQHF.

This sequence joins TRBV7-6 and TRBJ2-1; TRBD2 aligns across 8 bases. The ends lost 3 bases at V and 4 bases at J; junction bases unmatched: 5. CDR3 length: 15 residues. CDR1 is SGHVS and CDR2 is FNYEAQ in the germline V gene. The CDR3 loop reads CASSFSAGEYNEQFF. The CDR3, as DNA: TGTGCCAGCAGCTTCTCAGCGGGGGAATACAATGAGCAGTTCTTC.

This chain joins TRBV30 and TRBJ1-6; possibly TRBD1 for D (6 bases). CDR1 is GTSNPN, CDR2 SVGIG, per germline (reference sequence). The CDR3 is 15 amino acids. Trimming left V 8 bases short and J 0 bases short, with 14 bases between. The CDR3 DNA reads TGTGCCGGACTGACAGGCGCCTCCTATAATTCACCCCTCCACTTT. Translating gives CAGLTGASYNSPLHF.

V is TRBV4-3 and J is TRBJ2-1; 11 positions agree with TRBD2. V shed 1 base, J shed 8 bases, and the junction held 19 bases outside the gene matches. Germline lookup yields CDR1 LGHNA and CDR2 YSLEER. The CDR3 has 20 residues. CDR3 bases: TGCGCCAGCAGCCAAGCCCCGATAGCGGGGGGGCCGTTTACGATGGATGAGCAGTTCTTC. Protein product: CASSQAPIAGGPFTMDEQFF.

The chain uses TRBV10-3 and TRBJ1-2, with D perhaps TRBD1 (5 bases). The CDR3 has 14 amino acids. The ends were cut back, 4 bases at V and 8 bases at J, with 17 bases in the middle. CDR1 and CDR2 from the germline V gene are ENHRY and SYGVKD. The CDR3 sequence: CAISATGPPGGYTF. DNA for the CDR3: TGTGCCATCAGTGCAACAGGCCCACCCGGGGGCTACACCTTC.

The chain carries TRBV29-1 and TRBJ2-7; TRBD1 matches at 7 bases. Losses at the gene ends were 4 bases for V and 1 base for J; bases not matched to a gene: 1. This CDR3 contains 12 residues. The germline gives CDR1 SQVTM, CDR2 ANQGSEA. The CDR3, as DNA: TGCAGCGTTGGACAGGGATCCTACGAGCAGTACTTC. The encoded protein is CSVGQGSYEQYF.

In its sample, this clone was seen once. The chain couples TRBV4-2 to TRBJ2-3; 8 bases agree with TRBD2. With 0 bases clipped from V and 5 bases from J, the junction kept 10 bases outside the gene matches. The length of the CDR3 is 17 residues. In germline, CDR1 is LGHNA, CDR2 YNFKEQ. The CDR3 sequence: CASSQDRGGGPGDTQYF. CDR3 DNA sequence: TGTGCCAGCAGCCAAGATAGGGGCGGGGGGCCGGGAGATACGCAGTATTTT.

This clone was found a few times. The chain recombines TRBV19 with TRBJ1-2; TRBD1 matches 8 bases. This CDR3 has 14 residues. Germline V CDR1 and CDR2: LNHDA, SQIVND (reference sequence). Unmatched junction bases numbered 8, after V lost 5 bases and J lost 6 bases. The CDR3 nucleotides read TGTGCCAGTAGTCCTAGGACAGGGCAGAATGGCTACACCTTC. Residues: CASSPRTGQNGYTF. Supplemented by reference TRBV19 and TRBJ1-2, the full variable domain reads DGGITQSPKYLFRKEGQNVTLSCEQNLNHDAMYWYRQDPGQGLRLIYYSQIVNDFQKGDIAEGYSVSREKKESFPLTVTSAQKNPTAFYLCASSPRTGQNGYTFGSGTRLTVV.

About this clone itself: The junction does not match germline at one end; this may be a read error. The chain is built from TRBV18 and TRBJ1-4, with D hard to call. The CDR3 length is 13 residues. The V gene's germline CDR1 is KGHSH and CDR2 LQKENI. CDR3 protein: CASSPRTKEKLFF. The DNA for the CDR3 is TGTGCCAGCTCACCGCGAACTAAGGAAAAACTGTTTTTT. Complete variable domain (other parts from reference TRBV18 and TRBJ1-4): NAGVMQNPRHLVRRRGQEARLRCSPMKGHSHVYWYRQLPEEGLKFMVYLQKENIIDESGMPKERFSAEFPKEGPSILRIQQVVRGDSAAYFCASSPRTKEKLFFGSGTQLSVL.

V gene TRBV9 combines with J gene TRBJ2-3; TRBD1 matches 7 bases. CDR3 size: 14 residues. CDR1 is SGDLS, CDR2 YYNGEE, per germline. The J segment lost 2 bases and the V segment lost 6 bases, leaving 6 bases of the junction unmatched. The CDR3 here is CASTQTGTTDTQYF. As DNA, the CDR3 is TGTGCCAGCACCCAGACAGGGACCACAGATACGCAGTATTTT.

The CDR3 coding sequence is TGTGCCAGCAGCCAAGAAAGGGACAGGGGTGGTCCCCAGCATTTT. Translated, it gives CASSQERDRGGPQHF. The J gene is TRBJ1-5, the V gene TRBV4-2; 10 positions agree with TRBD1. V lost 0 bases to trimming and J lost 10 bases; unmatched junction nucleotides: 6. The CDR3 length is 15 residues. The germline V gene has CDR1 LGHNA and CDR2 YNFKEQ.

CDR3 nucleotide sequence: TGTGCCAGCAGCGAGGACAGGGGGTTCTACAATGAGCAGTTCTTC. Translated, it gives CASSEDRGFYNEQFF. The V call is TRBV2, the J call TRBJ2-1; 10 bases agree with TRBD1. V shed 6 bases, J shed 3 bases, and the junction held 5 bases outside the gene matches. Germline CDR1 reads SNHLY; CDR2 reads FYNNEI. The CDR3 length is 15 residues.

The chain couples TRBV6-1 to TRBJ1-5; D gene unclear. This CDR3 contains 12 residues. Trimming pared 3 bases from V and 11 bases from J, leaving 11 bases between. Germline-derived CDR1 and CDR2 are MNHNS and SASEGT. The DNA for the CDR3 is TGTGCCAGCAGTGAGGGCAGAAATACCCAGCATTTT. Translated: CASSEGRNTQHF.

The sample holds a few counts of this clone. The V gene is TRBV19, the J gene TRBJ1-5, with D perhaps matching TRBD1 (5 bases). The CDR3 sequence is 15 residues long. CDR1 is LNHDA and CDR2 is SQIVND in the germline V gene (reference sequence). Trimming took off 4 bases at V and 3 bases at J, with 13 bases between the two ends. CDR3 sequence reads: CASSNGGRVNQPQHF. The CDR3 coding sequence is TGTGCCAGTAGTAACGGGGGACGGGTCAATCAGCCCCAGCATTTT. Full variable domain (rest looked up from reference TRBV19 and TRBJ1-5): DGGITQSPKYLFRKEGQNVTLSCEQNLNHDAMYWYRQDPGQGLRLIYYSQIVNDFQKGDIAEGYSVSREKKESFPLTVTSAQKNPTAFYLCASSNGGRVNQPQHFGDGTRLSIL.

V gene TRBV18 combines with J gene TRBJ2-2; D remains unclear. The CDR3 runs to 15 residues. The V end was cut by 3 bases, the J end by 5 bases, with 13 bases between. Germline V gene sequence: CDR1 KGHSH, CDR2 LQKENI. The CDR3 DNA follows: TGTGCCAGCTCACCGGGCGACGTTTTAACCGGGGAGCTGTTTTTT. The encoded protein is CASSPGDVLTGELFF.

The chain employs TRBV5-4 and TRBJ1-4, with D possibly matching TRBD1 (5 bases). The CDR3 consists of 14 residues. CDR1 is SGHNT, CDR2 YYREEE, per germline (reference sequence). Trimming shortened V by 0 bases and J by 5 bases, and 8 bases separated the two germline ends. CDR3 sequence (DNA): TGTGCCAGCAGCTTGGTTGGGGGGAATGAAAAACTGTTTTTT. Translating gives CASSLVGGNEKLFF. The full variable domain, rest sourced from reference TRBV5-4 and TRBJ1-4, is ETGVTQSPTHLIKTRGQQVTLRCSSQSGHNTVSWYQQALGQGPQFIFQYYREEENGRGNFPPRFSGLQFPNYSSELNVNALELDDSALYLCASSLVGGNEKLFFGSGTQLSVL.

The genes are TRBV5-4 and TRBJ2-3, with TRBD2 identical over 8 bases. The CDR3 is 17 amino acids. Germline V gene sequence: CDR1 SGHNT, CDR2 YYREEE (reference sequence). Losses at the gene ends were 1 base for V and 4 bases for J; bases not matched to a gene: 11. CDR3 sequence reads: CASSLPQGGLEPDTQYF. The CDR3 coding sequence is TGTGCCAGCAGCTTGCCACAAGGGGGACTAGAGCCAGATACGCAGTATTTT.

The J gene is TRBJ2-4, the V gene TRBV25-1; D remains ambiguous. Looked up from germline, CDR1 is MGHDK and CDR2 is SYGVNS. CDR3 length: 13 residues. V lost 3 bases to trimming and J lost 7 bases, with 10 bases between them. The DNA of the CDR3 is TGTGCCAGCAGTGATGAAGACGGGAACATTCAGTACTTC. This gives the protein CASSDEDGNIQYF.

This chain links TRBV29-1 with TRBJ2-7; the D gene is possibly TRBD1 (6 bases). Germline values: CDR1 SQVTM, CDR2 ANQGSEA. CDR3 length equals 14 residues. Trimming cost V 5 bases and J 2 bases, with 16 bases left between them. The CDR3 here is CSVPEPGATYEQYF. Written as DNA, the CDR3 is TGCAGCGTTCCGGAACCAGGGGCGACCTACGAGCAGTACTTC.